These 31 T cell receptor beta chains originate from one sample sequenced in a study of blood T cell repertoires in COVID-19. TCRdb's copy holds only in-frame clones and misses some; the assay was immunoSEQ multiplex PCR. The sample lists 100,000 to 120,000 clones, 88% occurring once. The sequenced sample was peripheral blood. The receptor source for this set is a woman in her forties or fifties with acute or convalescent COVID-19.

Note on this clone: One junction end does not reproduce the germline sequence, and a read error may be involved. Different DNA sequences within this sample yield the same CDR3. CDR3 nucleotides: TGTGCCAGCAGTAAAATTGGGACTGTTTCTAATGGTTACACCTTC. Protein product: CASSKIGTVSNGYTF. The rearrangement joins TRBV6-5 to TRBJ1-2; tentatively, D is TRBD1 (5 bases). Germline values: CDR1 MNHEY, CDR2 SVGAGI. CDR3 length: 15 residues.

This clone was recorded once. The genes are TRBV6-5 and TRBJ2-1, with D unclear. This CDR3 is 10 amino acids long. The ends were cut back, 2 bases at V and 12 bases at J, with 5 bases in the middle. Germline values: CDR1 MNHEY, CDR2 SVGAGI. Written as DNA, the CDR3 is TGTGCCAGCAGTTACCCGCGGCAGTTCTTC. It translates to CASSYPRQFF.

This sequence joins TRBV7-9 and TRBJ1-3; D gene ambiguous. CDR3 length equals 13 residues. The V gene's germline CDR1 is SEHNR and CDR2 FQNEAQ (reference sequence). Between the trimmed V and J ends, which lost 3 bases and 3 bases, there was a span of 6 bases. CDR3 nucleotides: TGTGCCAGCAGCTTCGGAGTTGGAAACACCATATATTTT. Its translation is CASSFGVGNTIYF.

J is TRBJ2-2 and V is TRBV10-1, with 8 positions matching TRBD1. Germline V lookup: CDR1 WNHNN, CDR2 SYGVQD (reference sequence). Unmatched junction bases numbered 3, after V lost 5 bases and J lost 1 base. The CDR3 totals 15 residues. This chain's CDR3 is CASSNDRGNTGELFF. As DNA, the CDR3 is TGCGCCAGCAGTAATGACAGGGGGAACACCGGGGAGCTGTTTTTT.

The sample holds a few counts of this clone. The rearrangement joins TRBV30 to TRBJ1-1; no clear D. V was shortened by 2 bases and J by 8 bases, with 12 bases between the two germline ends. The length of the CDR3 is 12 residues. CDR1 is GTSNPN, CDR2 SVGIG, per germline (reference sequence). CDR3 loop: CAWSYGNGEAFF. The CDR3 DNA reads TGTGCCTGGAGTTACGGGAATGGGGAAGCTTTCTTT.

The rearrangement joins TRBV7-2 to TRBJ2-7; no clear D gene. The V end was cut by 1 base, the J end by 7 bases, with 11 bases between. The CDR3 runs 13 residues. Per germline, CDR1 SGHTA and CDR2 FQGNSA. The CDR3 loop is CASSLEAGREQYF. In nucleotides, the CDR3 is TGTGCCAGCAGCTTAGAAGCAGGTAGAGAGCAGTACTTC.

J is TRBJ2-1 and V is TRBV12-2; the table's D call TRBD2 went unverified against the DNA. TRBV12-2 is deemed a pseudogene. This CDR3 has 16 residues. CDR3 in amino acids: CASRLDQPGSYNEQFF. CDR3 nucleotides: TGTGCAAGTCGCTTAGATCAGCCGGGCTCCTACAATGAGCAGTTCTTC.

This clone has only one observation. The rearrangement uses TRBV27 and TRBJ2-7, with 9 positions matching TRBD1. The CDR3 contains 16 residues. The V gene's germline CDR1 is MNHEY and CDR2 SMNVEV (reference sequence). The V gene end was trimmed by 9 bases and the J gene end by 5 bases; junction bases not matched to a gene: 17. The chain's CDR3 is CASTAQTGQGPHEQYF. The CDR3 coding sequence is TGTGCCAGTACTGCCCAAACAGGACAGGGGCCGCACGAGCAGTACTTC.

The V call is TRBV4-2, the J call TRBJ2-2; 7 bases map to TRBD2. This CDR3 has 15 residues. Germline V gene data show CDR1 as LGHNA and CDR2 as YNFKEQ. V dropped 1 base and J dropped 5; count of bases not matched to a gene: 4. Here the CDR3 DNA reads TGTGCCAGCAGCCAAGGACTAGCTGAAACCGGGGAGCTGTTTTTT. Translated: CASSQGLAETGELFF.

The chain links TRBV19 to TRBJ2-1; 11 bases map to TRBD2. CDR1 and CDR2 from the germline V gene are LNHDA and SQIVND (reference sequence). The V gene end was trimmed by 2 bases and the J gene end by 9 bases; junction bases not matched to a gene: 6. The CDR3 sequence is 15 residues long. CDR3 DNA: TGTGCCAGTAGTATAAGTAGCGGGAGGGCCCCTGAGCAGTTCTTC. It is translated as CASSISSGRAPEQFF. The whole variable domain, remainder taken from reference TRBV19 and TRBJ2-1, is DGGITQSPKYLFRKEGQNVTLSCEQNLNHDAMYWYRQDPGQGLRLIYYSQIVNDFQKGDIAEGYSVSREKKESFPLTVTSAQKNPTAFYLCASSISSGRAPEQFFGPGTRLTVL.

The table lists this clone with a count of one. The V call is TRBV5-4, the J call TRBJ2-3, with TRBD2 matching 9 bases. The CDR3 totals 18 residues. With V trimmed by 0 bases and J by 0 bases, 8 bases remained unmatched. Germline assignment: CDR1 SGHNT and CDR2 YYREEE (reference sequence). CDR3 bases: TGTGCCAGCAGCTTGGAAGCGGGAGGCTTTATTAGCACAGATACGCAGTATTTT. This sequence encodes CASSLEAGGFISTDTQYF.

A single count supports this clone. The rearrangement links TRBV30 to TRBJ2-7, with D perhaps TRBD2 (5 bases). The CDR3 loop spans 12 amino acids. Per germline, CDR1 GTSNPN and CDR2 SVGIG (reference sequence). V lost 1 base, J lost 5 bases, and 9 bases lay in between. CDR3 amino acids: CAWSGGLDEQYF. In nucleotides, the CDR3 is TGTGCCTGGAGTGGAGGGTTAGACGAGCAGTACTTC.

This sequence joins TRBV18 and TRBJ2-3, with D unclear. Trimming pared 3 bases from V and 3 bases from J, leaving 7 bases between. Germline V CDR1 and CDR2: KGHSH, LQKENI. This CDR3 region has 13 residues. In nucleotides, the CDR3 is TGTGCCAGCTCACCTCCAGGTACAGATACGCAGTATTTT. Translated, it gives CASSPPGTDTQYF.

This CDR3 reads CASSSRTPGANVLTF. The CDR3 nucleotides read TGTGCCAGCAGTTCTCGGACACCTGGGGCCAACGTCCTGACTTTC. The chain employs TRBV6-5 and TRBJ2-6; TRBD1 is a possible D gene (5 bases). CDR1 MNHEY and CDR2 SVGAGI come from the germline V gene. This CDR3 is 15 amino acids long. V dropped 4 bases and J dropped 2 bases, with 9 bases sitting between them.

V and J are TRBV29-1 and TRBJ2-7, with D perhaps matching TRBD2 (5 bases). Germline values: CDR1 SQVTM, CDR2 ANQGSEA. The CDR3 is 11 residues long. V was pared by 4 bases and J by 2 bases, with 6 bases between. The CDR3 region has the DNA TGCAGCGTTGCCGGGACCTACGAGCAGTACTTC. Translated: CSVAGTYEQYF.

The chain combines TRBV6-1 with TRBJ2-7; a weak D match, TRBD2 (6 bases). The CDR3 covers 17 residues. CDR1 and CDR2 (germline): MNHNS, SASEGT. V was cut by 0 bases and J by 1 base, with 16 bases left in between. As DNA, the CDR3 is TGTGCCAGCAGTGAAGCGAGGTCCGGGGGATTTTCCTACGAGCAGTACTTC. It specifies CASSEARSGGFSYEQYF.

The V call is TRBV5-6, the J call TRBJ2-2, with a possible D match to TRBD2 (5 bases). Germline V CDR1 and CDR2: SGHDT, YYEEEE. The CDR3 loop spans 15 amino acids. Trimming took 4 bases from V and 4 from J, leaving 14 bases between them. CDR3 in amino acids: CASSLAGVVTGELFF. Here the CDR3 DNA reads TGTGCCAGCAGCCTCGCGGGTGTCGTCACCGGGGAGCTGTTTTTT. The variable domain in full, with the rest retrieved from reference TRBV5-6 and TRBJ2-2, is DAGVTQSPTHLIKTRGQQVTLRCSPKSGHDTVSWYQQALGQGPQFIFQYYEEEERQRGNFPDRFSGHQFPNYSSELNVNALLLGDSALYLCASSLAGVVTGELFFGEGSRLTVL.

The genes are TRBV18 and TRBJ2-7; 8 bases agree with TRBD1. Germline-derived CDR1 and CDR2 are KGHSH and LQKENI. The ends lost 6 bases at V and 4 bases at J; junction bases unmatched: 14. The CDR3 is made up of 16 amino acids. The CDR3 DNA sequence: TGTGCCAGCTCCCCAACCGCCGGACAGGGAGCGTACGAGCAGTACTTC. Its protein is CASSPTAGQGAYEQYF. Looking up the rest from reference TRBV18 and TRBJ2-7 gives the full variable domain: NAGVMQNPRHLVRRRGQEARLRCSPMKGHSHVYWYRQLPEEGLKFMVYLQKENIIDESGMPKERFSAEFPKEGPSILRIQQVVRGDSAAYFCASSPTAGQGAYEQYFGPGTRLTVT.

This chain uses TRBV28 with TRBJ1-2; TRBD1 agrees at 7 bases. This CDR3 region has 13 residues. Per the germline V gene, CDR1 is MDHEN and CDR2 is SYDVKM. Trimming took 6 bases from V and 6 from J; bases not matched to a gene: 7. CDR3 bases: TGTGCCAGCAGCCGACAGGGACGTCATGGCTACACCTTC. It specifies CASSRQGRHGYTF.

Details on this clone: This specimen includes other DNA sequences encoding the same CDR3. The chain couples TRBV9 to TRBJ1-1, with D unclear. CDR1 SGDLS and CDR2 YYNGEE come from the germline V gene. V was clipped by 0 bases and J by 3 bases, with 9 bases between them. This CDR3 has 14 amino acids. CDR3: CASSVVSPDTEAFF. For the CDR3, the DNA is TGTGCCAGCAGCGTAGTGTCCCCAGACACTGAAGCTTTCTTT.

V gene TRBV24-1 combines with J gene TRBJ2-2; 8 bases match TRBD2. V trimming: 8 bases; J trimming: 4 bases; junction bases outside the gene matches: 5. Germline CDR1 reads KGHDR; CDR2 reads SFDVKD. This CDR3 has 14 residues. The CDR3 here is CATKSGSLTGELFF. In DNA, the CDR3 is TGTGCCACCAAAAGCGGGAGCCTCACCGGGGAGCTGTTTTTT.

The rearrangement joins TRBV28 to TRBJ2-7; TRBD1 matches at 7 bases. Trimming took 8 bases from V and 3 from J; bases not matched to a gene: 4. Germline CDR1 MDHEN, CDR2 SYDVKM. The CDR3 extends over 12 amino acids. CDR3 protein: CASRDRLYEQYF. The CDR3 DNA reads as TGTGCCAGCCGGGACAGACTCTACGAGCAGTACTTC.

This rearrangement joins TRBV3-1 (or the pseudogene TRBV3-2) to TRBJ2-1, with 8 bases aligning to TRBD2. CDR1 and CDR2 (germline): LGHDT, YNNKEL (reference sequence). The junction had 14 bases not matched to a gene; V was cut back by 2 bases and J by 5 bases. This CDR3 has 18 amino acids. The CDR3 sequence: CASSQLPGGGGRNNEQFF. CDR3 in DNA: TGTGCCAGCAGCCAACTCCCCGGGGGGGGCGGGAGGAACAATGAGCAGTTCTTC.

There are a few counts of this clone. V gene TRBV5-4 combines with J gene TRBJ2-1; 8 nucleotides agree with TRBD2. Germline V gene sequence: CDR1 SGHNT, CDR2 YYREEE (reference sequence). The trim removed 4 bases at V and 1 base at J, leaving 7 bases unmatched. This CDR3 is 16 amino acids long. CDR3 bases: TGTGCCAGCAGCCCCCCCGGGGGGGAGTCCTACAATGAGCAGTTCTTC. Amino acid sequence: CASSPPGGESYNEQFF.

This chain links TRBV2 with TRBJ1-2, with 8 bases fitting TRBD1. The CDR3 sequence is 9 residues long. V gave up 8 bases and J gave up 14 bases; unmatched junction bases: 4. Germline CDR1 SNHLY, CDR2 FYNNEI. The CDR3 reads CASGQGGTF. The CDR3 DNA reads TGTGCCAGCGGACAGGGAGGAACCTTC.

The chain carries TRBV11-2 and TRBJ2-7; D is ambiguous. The V gene lost 5 bases and the J gene lost 7 bases, with 15 bases spanning the gap. Germline CDR1 reads SGHAT; CDR2 reads FQNNGV. This CDR3 has 13 amino acids. CDR3 sequence reads: CASSPFMRGEQYF. The CDR3 DNA sequence: TGTGCCAGCAGCCCCTTCATGAGAGGAGAGCAGTACTTC. The full variable domain, rest sourced from reference TRBV11-2 and TRBJ2-7, is EAGVAQSPRYKIIEKRQSVAFWCNPISGHATLYWYQQILGQGPKLLIQFQNNGVVDDSQLPKDRFSAERLKGVDSTLKIQPAKLEDSAVYLCASSPFMRGEQYFGPGTRLTVT.

The gene calls are TRBV13 and TRBJ2-7, with 10 bases fitting TRBD2. J lost 4 bases, V lost 1 base, and 1 base had no gene match. The CDR3 spans 14 residues. The germline CDR1 and CDR2 sequences are PRHDT and FYEKMQ (reference sequence). CDR3 sequence (DNA): TGTGCCAGCAGCTTAGCTAGCGGGAGTTACGAGCAGTACTTC. This codes for CASSLASGSYEQYF.

The chain links TRBV11-2 to TRBJ1-2, with TRBD1 matching 7 bases. Germline assignment: CDR1 SGHAT and CDR2 FQNNGV. CDR3 length equals 14 residues. V gave up 0 bases and J gave up 5 bases; unmatched junction bases: 3. CDR3 bases: TGTGCCAGCAGCTTAGAGAGGACAGGTTATGGCTACACCTTC. Residues: CASSLERTGYGYTF. Full variable domain (remainder filled in from reference TRBV11-2 and TRBJ1-2): EAGVAQSPRYKIIEKRQSVAFWCNPISGHATLYWYQQILGQGPKLLIQFQNNGVVDDSQLPKDRFSAERLKGVDSTLKIQPAKLEDSAVYLCASSLERTGYGYTFGSGTRLTVV.

The chain employs TRBV11-2 and TRBJ2-7; maybe TRBD2 (7 bases). The germline CDR1 and CDR2 sequences are SGHAT and FQNNGV. The V gene lost 0 bases and the J gene lost 1 base, with 10 bases spanning the gap. The CDR3 is 15 amino acids. In nucleotides, the CDR3 is TGTGCCAGCAGCTTAGACAGGGGAGGGTCCTACGAGCAGTACTTC. Amino acid sequence: CASSLDRGGSYEQYF.

The chain recombines TRBV18 with TRBJ2-3, with no clear D. The V end lost 2 bases, the J end lost 7 bases, and 4 bases lay between the germline ends. The germline V gene has CDR1 KGHSH and CDR2 LQKENI. The CDR3 runs to 11 residues. CDR3 protein: CASSPTHTQYF. The CDR3 DNA reads TGTGCCAGCTCACCAACTCATACGCAGTATTTT.

The chain carries TRBV3-1 (or the pseudogene TRBV3-2) and TRBJ2-1; 9 bases are a match to TRBD2. Germline V gives CDR1 LGHDT, CDR2 YNNKEL (reference sequence). Trimming cost V 1 base and J 3 bases; bases outside gene matches: 1. The length of the CDR3 is 15 residues. CDR3 nucleotides: TGTGCCAGCAGCCAAGTAGCGGGAGTCTACAATGAGCAGTTCTTC. It translates to CASSQVAGVYNEQFF.